What follows are 29 T cell receptor beta chains derived from one specimen sequenced in a study of graft-versus-host responses after intestinal transplantation. The table came from immunoSEQ multiplex PCR; TCRdb's copy has only in-frame clones and leaves some out. Of about 39,000 clones detected, 93% appear once; the ten largest clones hold around a fifth. Their antigens are not known. The sample in question was unstimulated CD8+ T cells sorted from spleen or lymph node cells, obtained before transplant. These TCRs come from a human donor who was the organ donor for an intestinal transplant.

This chain joins TRBV27 and TRBJ2-1; possible D gene TRBD1, 6 bases. From germline, CDR1 is MNHEY and CDR2 SMNVEV (reference sequence). V lost 3 bases, J lost 1 base, and 16 bases lay in between. This CDR3 comprises 17 residues. The CDR3, as DNA: TGTGCCAGCAGTTTGGCCATAGCGACAGGATCCTACAATGAGCAGTTCTTC. Translating gives CASSLAIATGSYNEQFF.

This clone was detected only once. The chain couples TRBV11-2 to TRBJ2-5; perhaps TRBD2 as D (5 bases). Germline-derived CDR1 and CDR2 are SGHAT and FQNNGV. This CDR3 spans 18 amino acids. V lost 1 base, J lost 3 bases, and 21 bases lay in between. CDR3 nucleotide sequence: TGTGCCAGCAGCTTAGTGTTCGAGGAGCGGTATATGAAAGAGACCCAGTACTTC. Translation: CASSLVFEERYMKETQYF.

This clone has a handful of counts. This chain joins TRBV7-9 and TRBJ1-4; D unresolved. V dropped 4 bases and J dropped 4 bases, with 4 bases sitting between them. Per germline, CDR1 SEHNR and CDR2 FQNEAQ (reference sequence). This CDR3 is built from 12 residues. The CDR3 DNA follows: TGTGCCAGCAGCTCAGATAATGAAAAACTGTTTTTT. Its translation: CASSSDNEKLFF. Full variable domain (remainder filled in from reference TRBV7-9 and TRBJ1-4): DTGVSQNPRHKITKRGQNVTFRCDPISEHNRLYWYRQTLGQGPEFLTYFQNEAQLEKSRLLSDRFSAERPKGSFSTLEIQRTEQGDSAMYLCASSSDNEKLFFGSGTQLSVL.

V usage is TRBV9 and J usage is TRBJ1-3; the D is unclear. CDR1 SGDLS and CDR2 YYNGEE come from the germline V gene. Trimming cost V 0 bases and J 0 bases, with 19 bases left between them. The CDR3 contains 19 residues. The CDR3 DNA sequence: TGTGCCAGCAGCGTAGGACATCCGCTAACAGCGTACTCTGGAAACACCATATATTTT. As protein: CASSVGHPLTAYSGNTIYF.

The J gene is TRBJ2-7, the V gene TRBV28; D ambiguous. The CDR3 length is 16 residues. The V end was cut by 4 bases, the J end by 4 bases, with 20 bases between. Germline CDR1 MDHEN, CDR2 SYDVKM. The CDR3 is CASSSFASGSLYEQYF. In DNA, the CDR3 is TGTGCCAGCAGTTCTTTTGCATCAGGTTCCCTTTACGAGCAGTACTTC.

The chain links TRBV9 to TRBJ2-2; 10 positions match TRBD1. Germline V gene data show CDR1 as SGDLS and CDR2 as YYNGEE. The length of the CDR3 is 13 residues. After removal of 9 bases from V and 4 bases from J, the junction contained 3 bases not matched to a gene. The CDR3 nucleotides read TGTGCCACCGGGACAGGGGTCACCGGGGAGCTGTTTTTT. This gives the protein CATGTGVTGELFF.

The V and J genes are TRBV10-3 and TRBJ2-2; D gene uncertain. The length of the CDR3 is 12 residues. CDR1 ENHRY and CDR2 SYGVKD come from the germline V gene. V gave up 7 bases and J gave up 3 bases, with 6 bases separating them. The CDR3 spells CAIKIYTGELFF. CDR3 coding DNA: TGTGCCATCAAGATTTACACCGGGGAGCTGTTTTTT.

The CDR3 nucleotides read TGTGCCATCAGTGAGTCAGGGGGCTCCAATTCACCCCTCCACTTT. It yields the protein CAISESGGSNSPLHF. The J gene is TRBJ1-6, the V gene TRBV10-3; 7 bases are a match to TRBD1. The CDR3 is made up of 15 amino acids. CDR1 is ENHRY, CDR2 SYGVKD, per germline. The V and J ends lost 0 bases and 7 bases, in that order; junction bases with no gene match: 3.

The CDR3 loop reads CASSPPSSYEQYF. The CDR3 nucleotides are TGTGCCAGCAGCCCCCCCAGCTCCTACGAGCAGTACTTC. The rearrangement uses TRBV7-6 and TRBJ2-7; D gene unclear. Deletions cut 5 bases from V and 0 bases from J, with 8 bases between. CDR1 SGHVS and CDR2 FNYEAQ come from the germline V gene. The CDR3 is made up of 13 amino acids.

This clone was recorded only once. The CDR3 coding sequence is TGCGCCAGCAGCCGGACAGGGGGAAATTCACCCCTCCACTTT. Encoded protein: CASSRTGGNSPLHF. The chain is built from TRBV4-1 and TRBJ1-6; 10 nucleotides match TRBD1. Germline V gives CDR1 MGHRA, CDR2 YSYEKL. V shed 4 bases, J shed 7 bases, and the junction held 1 base outside the gene matches. CDR3 length equals 14 residues.

The chain carries TRBV27 and TRBJ2-7; TRBD2 matches 13 bases. This CDR3 has 15 amino acids. Germline CDR1 is MNHEY and CDR2 is SMNVEV (reference sequence). The J segment lost 3 bases and the V segment lost 9 bases, leaving 8 bases of the junction unmatched. The CDR3 nucleotides are TGTGCCAGTAAACCGGGACTAGCGGGGTTCTACGAGCAGTACTTC. This encodes CASKPGLAGFYEQYF.

V and J are TRBV5-4 and TRBJ1-1; D is ambiguous. The CDR3 is 15 amino acids. V was trimmed by 2 bases and J by 1 base, leaving 12 bases between them. Germline V gene sequence: CDR1 SGHNT, CDR2 YYREEE (reference sequence). This CDR3 is CASSFARQENTEAFF. In DNA form, the CDR3 reads TGTGCCAGCAGCTTTGCGCGGCAAGAGAACACTGAAGCTTTCTTT.

The CDR3 nucleotides read TGTGCCAGCAGTTTATTCCTAGGCGGAGAGACCCAGTACTTC. Translation: CASSLFLGGETQYF. The chain links TRBV27 to TRBJ2-5; D gene uncertain. The V gene's germline CDR1 is MNHEY and CDR2 SMNVEV (reference sequence). The CDR3 sequence is 14 residues long. Trimming pared 1 base from V and 4 bases from J, leaving 10 bases between.

In DNA, the CDR3 is TGTGCCACCGGGGGGACAGATACGCAGTATTTT. This encodes CATGGTDTQYF. The chain uses TRBV27 and TRBJ2-3; 7 bases map to TRBD2. CDR3 size: 11 residues. Germline lookup yields CDR1 MNHEY and CDR2 SMNVEV (reference sequence). V shed 10 bases and J 3 bases; nucleotides not matched to a gene: 1.

The CDR3 region has the DNA TGTGCCAGCAGCCTTGGGACAGAGCAGTACTTC. The encoded protein is CASSLGTEQYF. The gene calls are TRBV6-1 and TRBJ2-7; D possibly corresponds to TRBD1 (6 bases). This CDR3 contains 11 residues. Germline CDR1 reads MNHNS; CDR2 reads SASEGT. Trimming took off 6 bases at V and 7 bases at J, with 10 bases between the two ends.

The rearrangement joins TRBV11-3 to TRBJ2-7; tentative D call: TRBD1 (5 bases). This CDR3 has 10 amino acids. CDR1 is SGHNT and CDR2 is YENEEA in the germline V gene. Trimming removed 4 bases at V and 9 bases at J, with 7 bases between. The CDR3 nucleotides are TGTGCCAGCAGCTGGGGCGTGCAGTACTTC. It translates to CASSWGVQYF.

V and J are TRBV15 and TRBJ2-7; D uncertain. The CDR3 covers 13 residues. Germline V gene data show CDR1 as LNHNV and CDR2 as YYDKDF (reference sequence). V lost 5 bases to trimming and J lost 2 bases, with 10 bases between them. The CDR3 region is CATSDAQAYEQYF. The CDR3, as DNA: TGTGCCACCAGCGACGCCCAGGCCTACGAGCAGTACTTC.

The chain is built from TRBV9 and TRBJ1-4; D not certain. From germline, CDR1 is SGDLS and CDR2 YYNGEE. The CDR3 consists of 15 residues. Trimming took off 4 bases at V and 0 bases at J, with 10 bases between the two ends. CDR3 coding DNA: TGTGCCAGCAGCTCTAGCGGCTCAACTAATGAAAAACTGTTTTTT. This gives the protein CASSSSGSTNEKLFF.

The chain couples TRBV7-9 to TRBJ1-5, with no clear D. Trimming stripped 2 bases from V and 4 bases from J, with 3 bases between. The CDR3 is 12 residues long. Germline CDR1 is SEHNR and CDR2 is FQNEAQ (reference sequence). CDR3 amino acids: CASSLSNQPQHF. As DNA, the CDR3 is TGTGCCAGCAGCTTAAGTAATCAGCCCCAGCATTTT.

V is TRBV6-6 and J is TRBJ2-7, with 8 bases that match TRBD2. Germline-derived CDR1 and CDR2 are MNHNY and SVGAGI (reference sequence). V lost 7 bases, J lost 6 bases, and 8 bases stayed unmatched. This CDR3 has 13 amino acids. The CDR3 DNA follows: TGTGCCAGCACTACCATAGCGGGAACCGAGCAGTACTTC. Translation: CASTTIAGTEQYF.

This clone occurred once. The chain has TRBV7-6 and TRBJ1-6; D is ambiguous. The germline gives CDR1 SGHVS, CDR2 FNYEAQ. V was pared by 0 bases and J by 13 bases, with 28 bases between. This CDR3 has 19 amino acids. The CDR3 is CASSLAEGRRGGGKVPLHF. CDR3 coding DNA: TGTGCCAGCAGCTTAGCGGAGGGAAGACGGGGTGGCGGAAAAGTGCCCCTCCACTTT.

The gene calls are TRBV29-1 and TRBJ2-7, with D tentatively TRBD1 (6 bases). Germline CDR1 and CDR2: SQVTM and ANQGSEA. The V and J ends lost 6 bases and 6 bases respectively, with 12 bases between them. The CDR3 spans 11 residues. CDR3 bases: TGCAGCGTGGGACGGGACACCGAGCAGTACTTC. It encodes CSVGRDTEQYF.

The CDR3 DNA reads TGCGCCAGCAGCTTTGGGGGCGAGCAGTACTTC. It is translated as CASSFGGEQYF. The chain joins TRBV5-1 to TRBJ2-7, with D perhaps assigned TRBD1 or TRBD2 (5 bases each). CDR1 is SGHRS, CDR2 YFSETQ, per germline. This CDR3 is built from 11 residues. The V and J ends lost 2 bases and 6 bases respectively, with 6 bases between them.

The chain employs TRBV15 and TRBJ1-5; D is possibly TRBD1 (6 bases). The CDR3 runs 16 residues. V was clipped by 3 bases and J by 4 bases, with 16 bases between them. Germline-derived CDR1 and CDR2 are LNHNV and YYDKDF (reference sequence). Written as DNA, the CDR3 is TGTGCCACCAGCAGTCCTAACAGGGTGGAGAATCAGCCCCAGCATTTT. Encoded protein: CATSSPNRVENQPQHF.

This clone was recorded only once. V is TRBV5-6 and J is TRBJ2-7, with 8 bases fitting TRBD2. Germline CDR1 and CDR2: SGHDT and YYEEEE. The CDR3 is made up of 14 amino acids. V lost 4 bases, J lost 4 bases, and 7 bases stayed unmatched. The CDR3: CASSTEGGRYEQYF. Here the CDR3 DNA reads TGTGCCAGCAGCACCGAGGGCGGGAGGTACGAGCAGTACTTC.

This clone appeared a single time. CDR3 nucleotides: TGTGCCAGCAGTGAAGGGTTTTACAATGAGCAGTTCTTC. Protein product: CASSEGFYNEQFF. The chain employs TRBV25-1 and TRBJ2-1; D remains ambiguous. V was shortened by 2 bases and J by 4 bases, with 6 bases between the two germline ends. The CDR3 covers 13 residues. Germline V gene sequence: CDR1 MGHDK, CDR2 SYGVNS.

This chain links TRBV7-3 with TRBJ1-2, with D hard to call. V dropped 0 bases and J dropped 2 bases, with 13 bases sitting between them. This CDR3 region has 16 residues. Germline V lookup: CDR1 SGHTA, CDR2 FQGTGA. The CDR3, as DNA: TGTGCCAGCAGCTTAACGTTAAACGGGCAGAACTATGGCTACACCTTC. Translation gives CASSLTLNGQNYGYTF.

In its sample, this clone was seen once. The chain has TRBV6-5 and TRBJ1-2, with D unclear. The CDR3 covers 12 residues. CDR1 is MNHEY and CDR2 is SVGAGI in the germline V gene. The V and J ends lost 0 bases and 3 bases respectively, with 2 bases between them. In DNA, the CDR3 is TGTGCCAGCAGTTACTCGGACTATGGCTACACCTTC. Translating it yields CASSYSDYGYTF.

The genes are TRBV5-1 and TRBJ1-5; no definite D call. Trimming took 9 bases from V and 5 from J, leaving 6 bases between them. Germline V gene lookup returns CDR1 SGHRS and CDR2 YFSETQ. The CDR3 sequence is 10 residues long. The CDR3 DNA reads TGCGCCAACCTCCATCAGCCCCAGCATTTT. Residues: CANLHQPQHF.